Included here is one T cell receptor beta chain sequence, with context. Individual cDNA molecules received unique molecular identifiers during library preparation. TCRdb processed the 5' RACE reads anew with MiXCR; each CDR3 protein has one entry. The data show tens of thousands of distinct CDR3 sequences, with less than 15% seen just once and roughly 8.3% held by the top ten. The sample originates from a study of early T cells in non-severe SARS-CoV-2 infection. Unmatched junction bases numbered 3, after V lost 7 bases and J lost 5 bases. Germline CDR1 is SQVTM and CDR2 is ANQGSEA. The CDR3 runs to 11 residues.

The V and J genes are TRBV29-1 and TRBJ1-1; TRBD1 matches at 8 bases. The sequence came from an adult who was a healthcare worker with PCR-confirmed SARS-CoV-2 infection or an uninfected control (not recorded which). Sequencing used whole blood. CDR3 DNA: TGCAGCGCCACAGGGGGAACTGAAGCTTTCTTT. It is translated as CSATGGTEAFF.